This T cell receptor (beta chain) was sequenced in a study of human T cells and chemical hapten exposure. Overall study results and limits: Expanded TCRs clustered into significantly more large CDR3 similarity groups than controls, the analysis revealed.

Via MiXCR, TCRdb re-called the RACE reads, giving one row per CDR3 protein. The profile shows about 110,000 distinct CDR3 sequences, 9.5% to 15% of them singletons. As concerns this clonotype: Its antigen is undetermined.

Regarding time point: pre-sensitization, week 0. Indicated treatment: therapeutic diphenylcyclopropenone sensitization with weekly scalp DPC. The origin of this receptor is a woman aged 45-60 years with alopecia areata. Some clones in this sample may be carry-over from other donors' samples. The sample in question was whole blood, obtained in connection with sensitization to the hapten diphenylcyclopropenone (DPC).

The CDR3 is CASSLNRDRGFYEQYF. The CDR3 DNA reads as TGTGCCAGCAGCCTCAACCGGGACAGGGGTTTCTACGAGCAGTACTTC. The chain recombines TRBV7-2 with TRBJ2-7; 10 bases fit TRBD1. Germline V gene lookup returns CDR1 SGHTA and CDR2 FQGNSA. V was pared by 5 bases and J by 3 bases, with 10 bases of the junction left unmatched. The CDR3 runs 16 residues.